This T cell receptor (beta chain) was identified in a study of shared clonotypes between healthy human individuals. Study as a whole: Three CD4 naive, three CD4 memory, two CD8 naive and one CD8 memory plate were used per donor. Study outcomes and limitations: Relative to clonotypes present in all four donors, those not shared had lower generation probabilities. It was only blood that was sampled, and tissue repertoires likely differ. What naive subsets generally showed was a larger estimated richness than memory subsets showed.

In regard to this clone: Its antigen is undetermined.

CD8 cells regarded as naive lacked CD45RO, were positively chosen for CCR7, and omitted terminally differentiated effector memory CD45RA+ cells. Using immunoSEQ multiplex PCR, the repertoire was profiled, and TCRdb retains in-frame clones only, with some absent. Here the sample spans around 580,000 clones, roughly 98% being singletons. The germline CDR1 and CDR2 sequences are MNHEY and SMNVEV (reference sequence). The CDR3 is 15 amino acids. The V and J ends lost 1 base and 0 bases, in that order; junction bases with no gene match: 3. The sequencing sample was made of naive CD8+ T cells sorted from blood. This chain connects TRBV27 to TRBJ2-7; TRBD1 aligns across 7 bases. The receptor's source is a man younger than 45 in good health. The DNA of the CDR3 is TGTGCCAGCAGTTTATGGGGGACAGCCTCCTACGAGCAGTACTTC. Its translation is CASSLWGTASYEQYF.